This TCR beta chain is drawn from a study of shared clonotypes between healthy human individuals. Deep was the level used in running the assay. Clones were sequenced by immunoSEQ multiplex PCR, and TCRdb holds only the in-frame ones, with some missing. The table records a few million clones, approximately 95% of them present only once. After removal of 10 bases from V and 4 bases from J, the junction contained 5 bases not matched to a gene. CDR3 length equals 13 residues. CDR1 is ENHRY, CDR2 SYGVKD, per germline. The chain has TRBV10-3 and TRBJ2-7; the match to TRBD2 covers 12 bases. The sequencing sample was made of naive CD4+ T cells from PBMCs. As to subset: CD45RA+ positively selected. This clonotype originated in a man younger than 35 in good health. Some clones in this sample may be carry-over from other donors' samples. The CDR3 spells CATGTSGWYEQYF. CDR3 DNA sequence: TGTGCCACCGGGACTAGCGGGTGGTACGAGCAGTACTTC.